The clone carrying this T cell receptor (beta chain) was found once. The antigen remains undetermined. Amplification used 60 Vbeta primers and 13 Jbeta primers. TCRdb's table, derived via immunoSEQ multiplex PCR, lists solely in-frame clones and lacks some. Among about 72,000 clones listed, approximately 80% were seen once. Trimming stripped 3 bases from V and 8 bases from J, with 22 bases between. The CDR3 sequence is 17 residues long. Germline CDR1 reads SGHVS; CDR2 reads FNYEAQ. This sample is drawn from a study of cytomegalovirus exposure and HLA in healthy donors. Study-wide results and caveats: With high specificity and sensitivity, the classifier reportedly diagnosed cytomegalovirus status. Only CMV serostatus was available as immune exposure information. About 87% or about 30% of the time was how often most TCR beta V segments were productive, according to an earlier analysis.

Material: PBMCs. The rearrangement links TRBV7-6 to TRBJ2-2; tentative D call: TRBD2 (6 bases). The TCR was taken from a man aged 35 to 55 in good health and CMV-seronegative. In DNA form, the CDR3 reads TGTGCCAGCAGCTTCGCCCCCCGGGACTCCATGGGGGGGGAGCTGTTTTTT. It codes for CASSFAPRDSMGGELFF.